The 14 T cell receptor beta chains listed next were all sequenced from one sample in a study of blood T cell repertoires in COVID-19. The method was immunoSEQ multiplex PCR; TCRdb's version includes in-frame clones alone and lacks a portion of them. The table has around 220,000 clones, roughly 88% seen once. The sample comprised PBMCs or T cells enriched from blood (not recorded which). The origin of the receptors is a woman in her forties or fifties with acute COVID-19.

The J gene is TRBJ1-3, the V gene TRBV11-1; D remains ambiguous. The V gene's germline CDR1 is SGHAT and CDR2 FQDESV (reference sequence). V was shortened by 7 bases and J by 4 bases, with 11 bases between the two germline ends. The CDR3 totals 13 residues. CDR3 amino acids: CASTSGGGNTIYF. Here the CDR3 DNA reads TGTGCCAGCACCTCCGGAGGGGGAAACACCATATATTTT.

J is TRBJ1-6 and V is TRBV6-5; perhaps TRBD1 as D (6 bases). V was shortened by 8 bases and J by 9 bases, with 20 bases between the two germline ends. From germline, CDR1 is MNHEY and CDR2 SVGAGI. The length of the CDR3 is 15 residues. The DNA for the CDR3 is TGTGCCAGCTCACCAGAGTTGGACAGTTTTTCACCCCTCCACTTT. It is translated as CASSPELDSFSPLHF.

This clone appeared a single time. This rearrangement joins TRBV6-5 to TRBJ1-2, with a possible D match to TRBD1 (5 bases). V lost 5 bases and J lost 1, with 14 bases in between. CDR1 is MNHEY and CDR2 is SVGAGI in the germline V gene. The CDR3 has 15 residues. The CDR3 loop is CASSTGEGLNYGYTF. Here the CDR3 DNA reads TGTGCCAGCAGTACCGGAGAGGGACTTAACTATGGCTACACCTTC.

The gene calls are TRBV20-1 and TRBJ2-3; D unresolved. The CDR3 has 11 amino acids. The V end lost 3 bases, the J end lost 5 bases, and 6 bases lay between the germline ends. The V gene's germline CDR1 is DFQATT and CDR2 SNEGSKA (reference sequence). The CDR3 nucleotides read TGCAGTGCTAGCCCCAGAGATACGCAGTATTTT. As protein: CSASPRDTQYF.

The chain uses TRBV5-8 and TRBJ1-1; a weak D match, TRBD1 (6 bases). Germline V gives CDR1 SGHTS, CDR2 YDEGEE. There are 15 residues in the CDR3. Trimming left V 4 bases short and J 2 bases short, with 15 bases between. The CDR3, as DNA: TGTGCCAGCAGCAACCCGGACAGATATAACACTGAAGCTTTCTTT. It yields the protein CASSNPDRYNTEAFF.

The chain joins TRBV24-1 to TRBJ2-7; possibly TRBD1 for D (6 bases). V was cut by 4 bases and J by 6 bases, with 12 bases left in between. The CDR3 extends over 13 amino acids. Germline values: CDR1 KGHDR, CDR2 SFDVKD. The CDR3 region is CATSEITGSEQYF. CDR3 nucleotides: TGTGCCACCAGTGAGATTACAGGGTCCGAGCAGTACTTC.

The J gene is TRBJ2-1, the V gene TRBV27; tentatively, D is TRBD2 (6 bases). Germline V gene lookup returns CDR1 MNHEY and CDR2 SMNVEV (reference sequence). The V gene lost 1 base and the J gene lost 6 bases, with 13 bases spanning the gap. The CDR3 runs 15 residues. CDR3 DNA: TGTGCCAGCAGTTTATTGGGAGGACACGGCAATGAGCAGTTCTTC. It translates to CASSLLGGHGNEQFF.

The chain links TRBV28 to TRBJ2-7; 12 nucleotides line up with TRBD2. The V and J ends lost 6 bases and 3 bases, in that order; junction bases with no gene match: 6. Germline V lookup: CDR1 MDHEN, CDR2 SYDVKM. CDR3 length: 15 amino acids. The CDR3 nucleotides are TGTGCCAGCAGAAATGGACTAGCGGGAATCTACGAGCAGTACTTC. Residues: CASRNGLAGIYEQYF.

The chain carries TRBV21-1 and TRBJ1-1. TRBV21-1 is flagged as a pseudogene. This CDR3 spans 15 amino acids. The CDR3 is CASSKADFVPTGAFF. As DNA, the CDR3 is TGTGCCAGCAGCAAAGCTGATTTTGTGCCCACGGGAGCTTTCTTT.

V usage is TRBV5-1 and J usage is TRBJ2-7; 15 positions match TRBD2. This CDR3 comprises 17 residues. Germline values: CDR1 SGHRS, CDR2 YFSETQ. V shed 4 bases, J shed 4 bases, and the junction held 9 bases outside the gene matches. CDR3 in DNA: TGCGCCAGCAGCCGAACGGGACTAGCGGGAGGAAGGTACGAGCAGTACTTC. The encoded protein is CASSRTGLAGGRYEQYF. Filled out from reference TRBV5-1 and TRBJ2-7, the complete variable domain reads KAGVTQTPRYLIKTRGQQVTLSCSPISGHRSVSWYQQTPGQGLQFLFEYFSETQRNKGNFPGRFSGRQFSNSRSEMNVSTLELGDSALYLCASSRTGLAGGRYEQYFGPGTRLTVT.

The V call is TRBV7-9, the J call TRBJ2-7, with D hard to call. The CDR3 runs to 13 residues. Trimming removed 2 bases at V and 2 bases at J, with 7 bases between. Germline CDR1 SEHNR, CDR2 FQNEAQ (reference sequence). CDR3 sequence: CASSLRQPYEQYF. The CDR3 region has the DNA TGTGCCAGCAGCTTACGACAACCCTACGAGCAGTACTTC.

This chain joins TRBV27 and TRBJ2-3, with unresolved D. This CDR3 is 12 amino acids long. With 6 bases removed from V and 1 base from J, the gap between germline ends came to 5 bases. Germline CDR1 and CDR2: MNHEY and SMNVEV (reference sequence). CDR3 region: CASSPRTDTQYF. CDR3 in DNA: TGTGCCAGCAGCCCTCGCACAGATACGCAGTATTTT.

The chain couples TRBV30 to TRBJ2-7; tentative D call: TRBD2 (6 bases). The CDR3 runs 14 residues. CDR1 is GTSNPN, CDR2 SVGIG, per germline (reference sequence). The V end lost 0 bases, the J end lost 2 bases, and 11 bases lay between the germline ends. CDR3 bases: TGTGCCTGGAGTGTCCATGGAGGGGCCTACGAGCAGTACTTC. Amino acid sequence: CAWSVHGGAYEQYF. The entire variable domain, with the rest obtained from reference TRBV30 and TRBJ2-7, is as follows: SQTIHQWPATLVQPVGSPLSLECTVEGTSNPNLYWYRQAAGRGLQLLFYSVGIGQISSEVPQNLSASRPQDRQFILSSKKLLLSDSGFYLCAWSVHGGAYEQYFGPGTRLTVT.

This chain uses TRBV28 with TRBJ2-7, with 9 bases fitting TRBD1. The CDR3 consists of 13 residues. Looked up from germline, CDR1 is MDHEN and CDR2 is SYDVKM. The V gene end was trimmed by 8 bases and the J gene end by 2 bases; junction bases not matched to a gene: 4. The CDR3 bases are TGTGCCAGCCGGGACAGGGCAGCCTACGAGCAGTACTTC. Amino acid sequence: CASRDRAAYEQYF.